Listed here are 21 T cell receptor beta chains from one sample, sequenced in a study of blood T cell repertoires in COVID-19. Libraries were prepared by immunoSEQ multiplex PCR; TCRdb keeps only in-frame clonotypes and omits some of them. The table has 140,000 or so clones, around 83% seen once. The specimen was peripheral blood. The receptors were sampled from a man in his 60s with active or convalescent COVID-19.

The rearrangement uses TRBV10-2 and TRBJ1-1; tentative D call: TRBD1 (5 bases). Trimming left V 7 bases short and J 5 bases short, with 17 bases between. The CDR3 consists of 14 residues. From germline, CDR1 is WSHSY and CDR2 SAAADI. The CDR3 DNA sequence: TGCGCCAGCACGAACTATGGGGCTCAGACTGAAGCTTTCTTT. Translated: CASTNYGAQTEAFF.

The DNA for the CDR3 is TGCAGCGTTGACAACAGGGGACGAGGAAACACCATATATTTT. It is translated as CSVDNRGRGNTIYF. The chain couples TRBV29-1 to TRBJ1-3, with 7 bases that match TRBD1. Trimming cost V 3 bases and J 4 bases; bases outside gene matches: 6. The CDR3 consists of 14 residues. CDR1 and CDR2 from the germline V gene are SQVTM and ANQGSEA.

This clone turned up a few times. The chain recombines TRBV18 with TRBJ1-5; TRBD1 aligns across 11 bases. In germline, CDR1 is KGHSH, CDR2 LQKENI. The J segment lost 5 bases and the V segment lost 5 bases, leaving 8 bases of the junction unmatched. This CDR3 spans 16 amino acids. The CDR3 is CASSARDRGYDQPQHF. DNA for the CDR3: TGTGCCAGCTCAGCCCGGGACAGGGGGTACGATCAGCCCCAGCATTTT. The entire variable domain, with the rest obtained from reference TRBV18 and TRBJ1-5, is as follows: NAGVMQNPRHLVRRRGQEARLRCSPMKGHSHVYWYRQLPEEGLKFMVYLQKENIIDESGMPKERFSAEFPKEGPSILRIQQVVRGDSAAYFCASSARDRGYDQPQHFGDGTRLSIL.

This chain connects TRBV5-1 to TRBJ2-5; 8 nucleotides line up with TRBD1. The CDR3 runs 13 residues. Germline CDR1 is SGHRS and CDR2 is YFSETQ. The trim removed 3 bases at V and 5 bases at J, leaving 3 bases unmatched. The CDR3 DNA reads TGCGCCAGCAGCTCGGACAGGGCGGAGACCCAGTACTTC. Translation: CASSSDRAETQYF.

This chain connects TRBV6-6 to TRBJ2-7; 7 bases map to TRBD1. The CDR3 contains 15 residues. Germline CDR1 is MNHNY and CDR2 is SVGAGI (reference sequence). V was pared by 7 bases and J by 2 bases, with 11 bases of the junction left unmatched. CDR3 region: CASTPRQGNAYEQYF. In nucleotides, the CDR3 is TGTGCCAGCACCCCCAGACAGGGAAATGCCTACGAGCAGTACTTC.

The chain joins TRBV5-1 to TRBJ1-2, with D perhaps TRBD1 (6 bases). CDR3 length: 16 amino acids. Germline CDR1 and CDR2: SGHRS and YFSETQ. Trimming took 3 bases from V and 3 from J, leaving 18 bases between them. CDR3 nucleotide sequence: TGCGCCAGCAGCTCACTCGGCGGGGGCGCAGACTATGGCTACACCTTC. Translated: CASSSLGGGADYGYTF.

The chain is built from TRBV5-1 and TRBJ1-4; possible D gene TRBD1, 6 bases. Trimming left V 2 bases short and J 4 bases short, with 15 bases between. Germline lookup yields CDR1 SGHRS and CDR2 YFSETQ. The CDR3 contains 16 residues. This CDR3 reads CASSLTTRGSNEKLFF. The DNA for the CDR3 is TGCGCCAGCAGCTTAACCACCAGGGGCAGTAATGAAAAACTGTTTTTT.

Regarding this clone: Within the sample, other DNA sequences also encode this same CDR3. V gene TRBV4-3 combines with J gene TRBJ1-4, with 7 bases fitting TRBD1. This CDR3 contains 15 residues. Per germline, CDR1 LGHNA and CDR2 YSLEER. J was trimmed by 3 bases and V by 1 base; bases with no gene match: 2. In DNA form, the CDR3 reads TGCGCCAGCAGCCAAGCAGGGGGATCTAATGAAAAACTGTTTTTT. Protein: CASSQAGGSNEKLFF.

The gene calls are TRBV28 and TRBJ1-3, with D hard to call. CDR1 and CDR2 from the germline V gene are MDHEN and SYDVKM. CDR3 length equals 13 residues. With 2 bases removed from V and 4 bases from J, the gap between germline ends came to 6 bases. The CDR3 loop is CASSLESGNTIYF. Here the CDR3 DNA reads TGTGCCAGCAGTTTAGAGTCCGGAAACACCATATATTTT. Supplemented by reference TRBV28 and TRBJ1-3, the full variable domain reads DVKVTQSSRYLVKRTGEKVFLECVQDMDHENMFWYRQDPGLGLRLIYFSYDVKMKEKGDIPEGYSVSREKKERFSLILESASTNQTSMYLCASSLESGNTIYFGEGSWLTVV.

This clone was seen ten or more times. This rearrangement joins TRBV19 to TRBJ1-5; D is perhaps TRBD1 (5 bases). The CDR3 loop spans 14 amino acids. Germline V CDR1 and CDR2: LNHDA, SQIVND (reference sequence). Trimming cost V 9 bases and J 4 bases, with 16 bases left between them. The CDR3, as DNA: TGTGCCAGCAGTTGGGGCAGGGCGAATCAGCCCCAGCATTTT. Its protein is CASSWGRANQPQHF.

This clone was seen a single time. The CDR3 loop reads CASSYQGGETQYF. CDR3 in DNA: TGCGCCAGCAGCTACCAGGGTGGGGAGACCCAGTACTTC. This chain connects TRBV5-1 to TRBJ2-5; D is possibly TRBD1 (5 bases). The CDR3 loop spans 13 amino acids. CDR1 and CDR2 (germline): SGHRS, YFSETQ. Trimming took 3 bases from V and 5 from J, leaving 11 bases between them.

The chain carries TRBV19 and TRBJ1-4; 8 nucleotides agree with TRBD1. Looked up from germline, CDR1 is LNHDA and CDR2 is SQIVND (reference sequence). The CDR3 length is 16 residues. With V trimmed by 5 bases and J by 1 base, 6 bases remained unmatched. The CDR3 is CASSRQGRVTNEKLFF. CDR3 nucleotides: TGTGCCAGTAGTCGACAGGGGCGTGTAACTAATGAAAAACTGTTTTTT.

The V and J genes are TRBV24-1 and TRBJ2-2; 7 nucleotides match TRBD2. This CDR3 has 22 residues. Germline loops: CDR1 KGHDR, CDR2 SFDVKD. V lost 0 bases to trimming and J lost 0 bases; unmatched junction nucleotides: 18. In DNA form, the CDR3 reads TGTGCCACCAGTGATTTGTCTCTGACAGATACGCTAGCGGACGCGAACACCGGGGAGCTGTTTTTT. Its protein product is CATSDLSLTDTLADANTGELFF.

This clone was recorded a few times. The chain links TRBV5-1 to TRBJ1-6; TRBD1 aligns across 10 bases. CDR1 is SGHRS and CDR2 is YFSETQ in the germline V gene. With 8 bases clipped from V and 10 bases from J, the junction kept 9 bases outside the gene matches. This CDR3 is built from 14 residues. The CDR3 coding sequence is TGCGCCAGTCGACCCGGACAGGGGGACTCACCCCTCCACTTT. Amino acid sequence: CASRPGQGDSPLHF.

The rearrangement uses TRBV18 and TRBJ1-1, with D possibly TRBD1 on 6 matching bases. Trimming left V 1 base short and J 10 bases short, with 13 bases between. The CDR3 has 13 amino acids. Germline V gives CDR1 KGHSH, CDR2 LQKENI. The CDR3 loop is CASSPRTVGSAFF. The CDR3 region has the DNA TGTGCCAGCTCACCACGGACAGTCGGCTCAGCTTTCTTT.

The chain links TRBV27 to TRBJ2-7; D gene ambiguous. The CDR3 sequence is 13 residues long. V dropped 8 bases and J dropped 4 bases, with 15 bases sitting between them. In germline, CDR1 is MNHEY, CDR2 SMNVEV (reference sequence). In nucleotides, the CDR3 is TGTGCCAGCGCGTTGAATCCCTCTTACGAGCAGTACGTC. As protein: CASALNPSYEQYV.

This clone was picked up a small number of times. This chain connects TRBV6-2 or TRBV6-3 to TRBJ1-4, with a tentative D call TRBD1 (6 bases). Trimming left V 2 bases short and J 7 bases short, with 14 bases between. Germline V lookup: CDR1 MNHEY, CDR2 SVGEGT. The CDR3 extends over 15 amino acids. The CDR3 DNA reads TGTGCCAGCAGTTACGGCGAGGGGGTGGGTGAAAAACTGTTTTTT. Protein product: CASSYGEGVGEKLFF.

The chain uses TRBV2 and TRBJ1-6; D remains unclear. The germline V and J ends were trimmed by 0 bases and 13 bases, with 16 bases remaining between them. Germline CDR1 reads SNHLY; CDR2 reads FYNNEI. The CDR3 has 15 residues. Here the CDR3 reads CASSEAARLLPPLHF. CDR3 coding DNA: TGTGCCAGCAGTGAAGCGGCAAGACTCCTCCCTCCCCTCCACTTT.

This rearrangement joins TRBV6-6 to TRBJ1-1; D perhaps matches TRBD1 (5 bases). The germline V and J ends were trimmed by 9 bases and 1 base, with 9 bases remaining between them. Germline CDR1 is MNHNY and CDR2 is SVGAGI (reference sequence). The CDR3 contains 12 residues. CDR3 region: CARTVKNTEAFF. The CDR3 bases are TGTGCCAGGACAGTGAAGAACACTGAAGCTTTCTTT.

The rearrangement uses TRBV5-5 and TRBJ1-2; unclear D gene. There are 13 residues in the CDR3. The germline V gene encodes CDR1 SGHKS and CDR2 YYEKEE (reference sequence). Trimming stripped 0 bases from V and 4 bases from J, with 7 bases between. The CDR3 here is CASSLEQSYGYTF. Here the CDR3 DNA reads TGTGCCAGCAGCTTGGAACAGTCCTATGGCTACACCTTC. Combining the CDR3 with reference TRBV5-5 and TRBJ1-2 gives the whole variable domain DAGVTQSPTHLIKTRGQQVTLRCSPISGHKSVSWYQQVLGQGPQFIFQYYEKEERGRGNFPDRFSARQFPNYSSELNVNALLLGDSALYLCASSLEQSYGYTFGSGTRLTVV.

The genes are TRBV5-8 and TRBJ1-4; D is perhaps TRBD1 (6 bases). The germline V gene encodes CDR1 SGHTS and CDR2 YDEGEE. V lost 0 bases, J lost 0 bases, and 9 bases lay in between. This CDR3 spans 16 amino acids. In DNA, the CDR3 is TGTGCCAGCAGCTTGGGCCGGACAGCAACTAATGAAAAACTGTTTTTT. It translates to CASSLGRTATNEKLFF.